This T cell receptor (beta chain) was profiled in a study of OX40 agonist ivuxolimab in advanced cancers. Sequenced by immunoSEQ multiplex PCR; TCRdb stores in-frame clones only, minus some. The repertoire has about 51,000 clones, more than 70% of them found once; the top ten carry roughly 3.5%. Autoimmune disease history or systemic immunosuppression meant exclusion. The receptor's source is an adult with an advanced solid tumor such as melanoma, head and neck, liver or kidney cancer. The sample consisted of CD4+ or CD8+ T cells sorted from blood, taken in a trial of the OX40 agonist ivuxolimab.

In DNA form, the CDR3 reads TGTGCCAGCAGTGGGGCAGGGCGGTCCTACGAGCAGTACTTC. Its protein product is CASSGAGRSYEQYF. The rearrangement links TRBV27 to TRBJ2-7, with a weak D call TRBD1 (5 bases). Deletions cut 5 bases from V and 1 base from J, with 12 bases between. CDR1 is MNHEY and CDR2 is SMNVEV in the germline V gene (reference sequence). This CDR3 is 14 amino acids long.